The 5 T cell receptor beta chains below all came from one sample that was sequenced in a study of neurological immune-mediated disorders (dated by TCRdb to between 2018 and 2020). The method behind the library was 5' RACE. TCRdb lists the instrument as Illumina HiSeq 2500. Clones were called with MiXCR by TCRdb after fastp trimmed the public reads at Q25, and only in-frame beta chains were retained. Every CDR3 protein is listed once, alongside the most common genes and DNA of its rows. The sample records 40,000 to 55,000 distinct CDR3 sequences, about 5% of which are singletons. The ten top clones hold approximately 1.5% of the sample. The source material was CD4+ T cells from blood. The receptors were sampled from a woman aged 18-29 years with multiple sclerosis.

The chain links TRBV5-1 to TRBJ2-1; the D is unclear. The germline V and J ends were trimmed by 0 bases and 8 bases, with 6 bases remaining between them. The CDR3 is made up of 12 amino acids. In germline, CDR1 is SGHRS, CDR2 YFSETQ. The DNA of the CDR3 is TGCGCCAGCAGCTTGGTTCGGGATGAGCAGTTCTTC. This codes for CASSLVRDEQFF.

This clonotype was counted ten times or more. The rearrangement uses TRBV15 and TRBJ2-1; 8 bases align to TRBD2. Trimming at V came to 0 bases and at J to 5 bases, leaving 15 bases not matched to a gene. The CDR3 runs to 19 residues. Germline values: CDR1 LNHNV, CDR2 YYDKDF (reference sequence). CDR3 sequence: CATSRDYGREGFVNNEQFF. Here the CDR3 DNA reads TGTGCCACCAGCAGAGATTATGGACGGGAGGGGTTTGTAAACAATGAGCAGTTCTTC.

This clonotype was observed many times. This chain's CDR3 is CASSQVIPFSEQFF. The CDR3 DNA is TGTGCCAGCAGCCAAGTCATCCCGTTCAGTGAGCAGTTCTTC. This chain uses TRBV14 with TRBJ2-1; no clear D gene. Germline loops: CDR1 SGHDN, CDR2 FVKESK. Trimming pared 1 base from V and 9 bases from J, leaving 13 bases between. The CDR3 runs 14 residues.

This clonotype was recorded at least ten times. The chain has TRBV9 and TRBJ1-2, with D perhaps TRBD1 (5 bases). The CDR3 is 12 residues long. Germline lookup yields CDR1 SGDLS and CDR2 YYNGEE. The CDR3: CKTDSTNYGYTF. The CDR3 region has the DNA TGTAAGACCGACAGTACTAACTATGGCTACACCTTC.

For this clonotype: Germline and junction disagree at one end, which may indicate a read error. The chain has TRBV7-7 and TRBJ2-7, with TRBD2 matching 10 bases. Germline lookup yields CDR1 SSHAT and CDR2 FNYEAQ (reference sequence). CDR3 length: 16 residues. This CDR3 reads CASSLGTSEYSYEQYF. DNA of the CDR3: TGTGCTAGCAGCTTGGGGACTAGCGAGTACTCCTACGAGCAGTACTTC.